The 7 T cell receptor beta chains in this list originate from one sample, sequenced in a study of beta chain features in type 1 diabetes (dated by TCRdb to 2016 to 2019). No antigen is known for these receptors. Overall study results and their limits: Type 1 diabetes patients showed a moderate but significant shortening of TCRB CDR3 length in all four CD4+ subsets.

The library relied on the immunoSEQ multiplex PCR assay. All of the isolated RNA was reverse transcribed with the High Capacity cDNA Reverse Transcription Kit, so expressed TCRB transcripts were sequenced. TCRdb provides this immuneACCESS table in a form limited to in-frame rearrangements. Some clones are lacking; in checked studies, under half of them reflect an unresolved V gene, and why the rest are absent is not known. The sample table lists fewer than 400,000 clones, roughly 9% of them with a count of one. Jointly, the top ten make up roughly 1% of the sample. Sample: central memory CD4+ T cells from blood. All receptors derive from a man aged 30-40 years with type 1 diabetes.

This clone was seen more than once but under ten times. This chain joins TRBV30 and TRBJ1-1; D perhaps matches TRBD1 (5 bases). V was trimmed by 2 bases and J by 5 bases, leaving 12 bases between them. CDR1 is GTSNPN and CDR2 is SVGIG in the germline V gene (reference sequence). The CDR3 has 13 residues. CDR3 DNA sequence: TGTGCCTGGAGTCGGCAGGGACGAACTGAAGCTTTCTTT. Translating it yields CAWSRQGRTEAFF.

The V gene is TRBV4-3, the J gene TRBJ2-5; 8 bases match TRBD1. CDR3 length: 15 amino acids. Germline CDR1 is LGHNA and CDR2 is YSLEER. V was pared by 4 bases and J by 5 bases, with 9 bases of the junction left unmatched. The CDR3 DNA sequence: TGCGCCAGCAGCCCCCAGAGGACAGGGATGGAGACCCAGTACTTC. Encoded protein: CASSPQRTGMETQYF.

There are a few counts of this clone. The chain uses TRBV11-2 and TRBJ2-7; D may correspond to TRBD1 or TRBD2 (6 bases each). The V end was cut by 2 bases, the J end by 1 base, with 18 bases between. The germline V gene encodes CDR1 SGHAT and CDR2 FQNNGV. CDR3 length: 17 residues. CDR3 sequence reads: CASSLHRRDTASYEQYF. In nucleotides, the CDR3 is TGTGCCAGCAGCTTACACCGGAGGGACACCGCTTCCTACGAGCAGTACTTC.

This clone has just a few counts. The chain joins TRBV6-1 to TRBJ1-2, with 9 bases aligning to TRBD1. V lost 10 bases to trimming and J lost 2 bases; unmatched junction nucleotides: 5. Germline assignment: CDR1 MNHNS and CDR2 SASEGT. This CDR3 contains 13 residues. DNA for the CDR3: TGTGCCACCAGGGACAGGGAGAACTATGGCTACACCTTC. It codes for CATRDRENYGYTF.

V is TRBV27 and J is TRBJ1-1; no reliable D call. The CDR3 is 12 amino acids. The germline V gene has CDR1 MNHEY and CDR2 SMNVEV (reference sequence). The V gene lost 7 bases and the J gene lost 8 bases, with 14 bases spanning the gap. The CDR3 loop reads CASNSAPGEAFF. DNA of the CDR3: TGTGCCAGCAATTCCGCTCCGGGGGAAGCTTTCTTT.

This clone came up many times. The CDR3 nucleotides read TGTGCCAGCAGCGCCGGGACCCTGGGCGAGACCCAGTACTTC. As protein: CASSAGTLGETQYF. The genes are TRBV5-4 and TRBJ2-5; the D gene could be TRBD1 or TRBD2 (5 bases each). The CDR3 length is 14 residues. The V end lost 4 bases, the J end lost 5 bases, and 15 bases lay between the germline ends. The germline CDR1 and CDR2 sequences are SGHNT and YYREEE (reference sequence).

The rearrangement uses TRBV9 and TRBJ2-7; D not resolved. From germline, CDR1 is SGDLS and CDR2 YYNGEE. The CDR3 covers 13 residues. V dropped 4 bases and J dropped 9 bases, with 17 bases sitting between them. The DNA for the CDR3 is TGTGCCAGCAGCCCCCGGGCCCAAGCCGGGCAGTACTTC. As protein: CASSPRAQAGQYF. The variable domain in full, with the rest retrieved from reference TRBV9 and TRBJ2-7, is DSGVTQTPKHLITATGQRVTLRCSPRSGDLSVYWYQQSLDQGLQFLIQYYNGEERAKGNILERFSAQQFPDLHSELNLSSLELGDSALYFCASSPRAQAGQYFGPGTRLTVT.